The 24 T cell receptor beta chains below all came from one sample that was sequenced in a study of early T cells in non-severe SARS-CoV-2 infection. TCRdb re-analysed the 5' RACE reads in MiXCR, keeping a single row per CDR3 protein. In the table there are roughly 54,000 distinct CDR3 sequences, around 5.6% of which are singletons. Sequencing input: whole blood. The receptors here all came from an adult who was a healthcare worker with PCR-confirmed SARS-CoV-2 infection or an uninfected control (not recorded which).

The chain joins TRBV6-1 to TRBJ1-1; no definite D call. CDR3 length: 15 amino acids. Germline V lookup: CDR1 MNHNS, CDR2 SASEGT. Trimming stripped 6 bases from V and 1 base from J, with 15 bases between. The CDR3 region is CASSAYRTRNTEAFF. The CDR3, as DNA: TGTGCCAGCAGCGCTTATAGAACAAGGAACACTGAAGCTTTCTTT.

This clonotype was counted many times. The V and J genes are TRBV15 and TRBJ1-1, with 7 bases matching TRBD1. This CDR3 has 16 amino acids. V dropped 1 base and J dropped 1; count of bases not matched to a gene: 6. In germline, CDR1 is LNHNV, CDR2 YYDKDF (reference sequence). The CDR3 loop reads CATSRAPGQANTEAFF. The CDR3 bases are TGTGCCACCAGCAGAGCCCCCGGACAGGCGAACACTGAAGCTTTCTTT.

Comment on this clonotype: Being one base from a much bigger clone, this may be a read error. The CDR3: CASSWDRGTDTQYF. CDR3 DNA: TGTGCCAGCAGCTGGGACAGGGGCACAGATACGCAGTATTTT. The V call is TRBV7-3, the J call TRBJ2-3, with 9 bases that match TRBD1. V lost 4 bases to trimming and J lost 1 base; unmatched junction nucleotides: 0. CDR3 size: 14 residues. Per germline, CDR1 SGHTA and CDR2 FQGTGA.

The gene calls are TRBV7-8 and TRBJ2-7; D might be TRBD1 (6 bases). This CDR3 is 15 amino acids long. The germline gives CDR1 SGHVS, CDR2 FQNEAQ. The V end lost 3 bases, the J end lost 2 bases, and 14 bases lay between the germline ends. The CDR3 nucleotides read TGTGCCAGCAGCTTGGACATCAGGGGTGCCTACGAGCAGTACTTC. This codes for CASSLDIRGAYEQYF.

This clonotype was counted at least ten times. The chain is built from TRBV24-1 and TRBJ2-5; 12 bases agree with TRBD2. The CDR3 loop spans 13 amino acids. The J segment lost 5 bases and the V segment lost 9 bases, leaving 3 bases of the junction unmatched. Germline values: CDR1 KGHDR, CDR2 SFDVKD. The CDR3 spells CATGLAGTETQYF. The CDR3 DNA follows: TGTGCCACCGGACTAGCGGGAACGGAGACCCAGTACTTC.

In this sample, this clonotype turned up many times. The genes are TRBV7-2 and TRBJ1-1, with no clear D. Trimming took off 4 bases at V and 0 bases at J, with 9 bases between the two ends. The CDR3 length is 14 residues. Germline V gene sequence: CDR1 SGHTA, CDR2 FQGNSA. The CDR3 is CASSSSLMNTEAFF. As DNA, the CDR3 is TGTGCCAGCAGCTCCAGCCTTATGAACACTGAAGCTTTCTTT. The full variable domain, in which reference TRBV7-2 and TRBJ1-1 provide the parts outside the CDR3, is GAGVSQSPSNKVTEKGKDVELRCDPISGHTALYWYRQSLGQGLEFLIYFQGNSAPDKSGLPSDRFSAERTGGSVSTLTIQRTQQEDSAVYLCASSSSLMNTEAFFGQGTRLTVV.

This clonotype was observed at least ten times. The chain is built from TRBV12-3 or TRBV12-4 and TRBJ2-5, with TRBD2 matching 12 bases. The CDR3 contains 16 residues. J gave up 1 base and V 5 bases, and 5 bases lay outside the gene matches. The CDR3 nucleotides read TGTGCCAGCAGTACTAGCGGGGGGCCCAGCCAAGAGACCCAGTACTTC. This translates into CASSTSGGPSQETQYF.

The chain recombines TRBV4-2 with TRBJ1-6, with D tentatively TRBD1 (6 bases). Germline CDR1 reads LGHNA; CDR2 reads YNFKEQ. This CDR3 has 15 amino acids. The V gene lost 6 bases and the J gene lost 5 bases, with 14 bases spanning the gap. The CDR3 DNA reads TGTGCCAGCAGTCTAATGTCAGGGGATAATTCACCCCTCCACTTT. It translates to CASSLMSGDNSPLHF.

This clonotype appeared many times. V is TRBV21-1 and J is TRBJ2-7; whether TRBD1, the table's D call, matches the DNA was not checked. TRBV21-1 is recorded as a pseudogene. This CDR3 has 16 amino acids. CDR3 in amino acids: CASSKGDPGQAYEQYF. CDR3 DNA sequence: TGTGCCAGCAGCAAAGGGGACCCAGGACAAGCCTACGAGCAGTACTTC.

This clonotype came up many times. J is TRBJ1-2 and V is TRBV7-3; 12 bases line up with TRBD1. The CDR3 is 14 residues long. J was trimmed by 8 bases and V by 8 bases; bases with no gene match: 9. Germline V gene data show CDR1 as SGHTA and CDR2 as FQGTGA. The CDR3 region is CASGNPGQGAGYTF. CDR3 bases: TGTGCCAGCGGAAATCCGGGACAGGGGGCCGGCTACACCTTC.

This clonotype was detected ten times or more. V usage is TRBV20-1 and J usage is TRBJ1-5; no clear D gene. The germline gives CDR1 DFQATT, CDR2 SNEGSKA (reference sequence). Trimming removed 5 bases at V and 2 bases at J, with 7 bases between. The CDR3 is 12 amino acids. CDR3 sequence reads: CSAGYGNQPQHF. The DNA of the CDR3 is TGCAGTGCTGGGTATGGCAATCAGCCCCAGCATTTT.

The chain employs TRBV6-5 and TRBJ1-2; TRBD1 might be the D (5 bases). The CDR3 length is 14 residues. CDR1 is MNHEY and CDR2 is SVGAGI in the germline V gene. Trimming left V 2 bases short and J 8 bases short, with 15 bases between. The CDR3 nucleotides read TGTGCCAGCAGTTACCTAGGAGGGAGGGACGGCTACACCTTC. Amino acid sequence: CASSYLGGRDGYTF.

This clonotype was detected a few times. The genes are TRBV27 and TRBJ2-7; weak D call: TRBD1 (6 bases). This CDR3 spans 14 amino acids. Germline V gene sequence: CDR1 MNHEY, CDR2 SMNVEV (reference sequence). Between the trimmed V and J ends, which lost 3 bases and 1 base, there was a span of 10 bases. For the CDR3, the DNA is TGTGCCAGCAGTTTTGGGGGCTTATCCTACGAGCAGTACTTC. Translating gives CASSFGGLSYEQYF.

This clonotype was picked up many times. This chain connects TRBV30 to TRBJ2-5; maybe TRBD2 (5 bases). Germline V gene sequence: CDR1 GTSNPN, CDR2 SVGIG (reference sequence). The V end was cut by 4 bases, the J end by 2 bases, with 14 bases between. CDR3 length equals 14 residues. CDR3 nucleotide sequence: TGTGCCTGGACCTCCGGGGTGGCTCAAGAGACCCAGTACTTC. This gives the protein CAWTSGVAQETQYF.

The chain employs TRBV10-3 and TRBJ1-1, with 8 bases that match TRBD1. CDR3 size: 14 residues. In germline, CDR1 is ENHRY, CDR2 SYGVKD. V lost 5 bases, J lost 1 base, and 3 bases stayed unmatched. As DNA, the CDR3 is TGTGCCATCAGTCAGGGGGCGGAGAACACTGAAGCTTTCTTT. Its protein product is CAISQGAENTEAFF.

Ten or more counts support this clonotype. The V gene is TRBV6-5, the J gene TRBJ2-1; the match to TRBD2 covers 12 bases. CDR3 size: 16 residues. Per the germline V gene, CDR1 is MNHEY and CDR2 is SVGAGI. The V and J ends lost 7 bases and 8 bases, in that order; junction bases with no gene match: 12. The CDR3, as DNA: TGTGCCAGCACCCAACTCCGACTAGCGGGAGATCATGAGCAGTTCTTC. Encoded protein: CASTQLRLAGDHEQFF.

This clonotype has ten or more counts. The gene calls are TRBV20-1 and TRBJ2-5, with D tentatively TRBD1 or TRBD2 (6 bases each). This CDR3 is built from 14 residues. Germline V CDR1 and CDR2: DFQATT, SNEGSKA (reference sequence). Trimming took 6 bases from V and 5 from J, leaving 19 bases between them. The CDR3 sequence: CSAPSGAGQETQYF. The CDR3 coding sequence is TGCAGTGCCCCATCGGGGGCGGGCCAGGAGACCCAGTACTTC.

This rearrangement joins TRBV12-5 to TRBJ2-1; 7 bases agree with TRBD1. Germline trimming cut 6 bases from V and 8 bases from J; bases unmatched to any gene: 16. This CDR3 is built from 16 residues. Per germline, CDR1 LGHNT and CDR2 FRNRAP. The CDR3 protein is CASGPRQGLTGDEQFF. For the CDR3, the DNA is TGTGCTAGTGGCCCTCGCCAGGGCCTTACAGGGGATGAGCAGTTCTTC.

This clonotype was observed many times. The chain carries TRBV5-1 and TRBJ1-2, with D tentatively TRBD1 (6 bases). CDR3 length: 13 residues. The V end was cut by 0 bases, the J end by 7 bases, with 10 bases between. Germline assignment: CDR1 SGHRS and CDR2 YFSETQ. The CDR3 protein is CASSLGPGAGYTF. CDR3 DNA: TGCGCCAGCAGCTTGGGTCCGGGGGCTGGCTACACCTTC.

The CDR3, as DNA: TGTGCCAGCAGTTACTCGACTGGAGGCGGCTCCTATAATTCACCCCTCCACTTT. This sequence encodes CASSYSTGGGSYNSPLHF. V usage is TRBV6-2 or TRBV6-3 and J usage is TRBJ1-6, with D unclear. The germline V gene has CDR1 MNHEY and CDR2 SVGEGT. The CDR3 length is 18 residues. V was shortened by 0 bases and J by 0 bases, with 12 bases between the two germline ends.

This clonotype has ten or more counts. The J gene is TRBJ2-5, the V gene TRBV24-1; D ambiguous. Germline CDR1 is KGHDR and CDR2 is SFDVKD. V lost 0 bases and J 2 bases, leaving 6 bases between the germline ends. The CDR3 sequence is 14 residues long. CDR3: CATSDLGGQETQYF. In DNA, the CDR3 is TGTGCCACCAGTGATTTGGGCGGTCAAGAGACCCAGTACTTC.

This chain connects TRBV7-2 to TRBJ2-5, with 14 bases identical to TRBD2. Trimming at V came to 5 bases and at J to 3 bases, leaving 5 bases not matched to a gene. There are 16 residues in the CDR3. Germline V lookup: CDR1 SGHTA, CDR2 FQGNSA. The CDR3 bases are TGTGCCAGCAGCACACCGGGACTAGCGGGGGAAGAGACCCAGTACTTC. It yields the protein CASSTPGLAGEETQYF. Together with reference TRBV7-2 and TRBJ2-5, the CDR3 gives the full variable domain: GAGVSQSPSNKVTEKGKDVELRCDPISGHTALYWYRQSLGQGLEFLIYFQGNSAPDKSGLPSDRFSAERTGGSVSTLTIQRTQQEDSAVYLCASSTPGLAGEETQYFGPGTRLLVL.

This clonotype has ten or more counts. This chain links TRBV7-9 with TRBJ2-3; D is uncertain. The germline V gene encodes CDR1 SEHNR and CDR2 FQNEAQ (reference sequence). V lost 6 bases and J lost 1, with 14 bases in between. This CDR3 is 15 amino acids long. CDR3 amino acids: CASSDGLWGTDTQYF. CDR3 nucleotide sequence: TGTGCCAGCAGTGACGGCCTGTGGGGCACAGATACGCAGTATTTT.

This chain links TRBV29-1 with TRBJ1-5; D not resolved. V gave up 4 bases and J gave up 6 bases, with 4 bases separating them. The CDR3 totals 10 residues. Germline lookup yields CDR1 SQVTM and CDR2 ANQGSEA. CDR3 residues: CSVGPQPQHF. In DNA, the CDR3 is TGCAGCGTTGGTCCTCAGCCCCAGCATTTT. Filled out from reference TRBV29-1 and TRBJ1-5, the complete variable domain reads SAVISQKPSRDICQRGTSLTIQCQVDSQVTMMFWYRQQPGQSLTLIATANQGSEATYESGFVIDKFPISRPNLTFSTLTVSNMSPEDSSIYLCSVGPQPQHFGDGTRLSIL.